This note documents a single T cell receptor beta chain sequence. The clone's antigen remains unknown. Base qualities are not at hand, and no much larger clone is one base apart. The cohort comprised fewer than 700 healthy bone marrow donors. At the time of sampling, every cohort member was nominally healthy, though immune exposures that went unrecorded were likely present. The donor was CMV seronegative and belonged to the group of 352 seronegative cohort members. Each donor provided a peripheral blood sample, and peripheral blood mononuclear cells were used for TCR beta sequencing. The Qiagen DNeasy Blood Extraction Kit was used to extract genomic DNA from the blood cell samples. The germline V gene gives CDR1 as SQVTM and CDR2 as ANQGSEA. V sheds 4 bases and J sheds 6 bases, leaving 18 bases between their ends. Including cysteine and phenylalanine, the CDR3 has 14 amino acids. The retained sequence is limited to the CDR3, 42 bases, with the frame set at the first base.

The record originates from a study of cytomegalovirus exposure and HLA in healthy donors (dated by TCRdb to about 2017). Context from the whole study: An earlier analysis of around 600 of the donors reported more than 250 Gb of sequence data and roughly 100 million unique TCR beta sequences from approximately 180 million T cells. Besides the first cohort of approximately 670 subjects, a separate validation cohort made up of about 120 different subjects was used. The genetic ancestry cluster associated with self-reported Caucasian donors included around four fifths of the roughly 400 genotyped donors. All discovery cohort repertoires had been generated on a single sequencing platform. A later analysis re-examined previously published TCR beta repertoires from around 670 donors and added high-resolution HLA genotyping to investigate patterns of TCR occurrence. Typing coverage varied by locus: 629-630 donors for A, B, C, DRB1 and DQB1; under 550 for DQA1; nearly 610 for DPA1; more than 450 for DPB1. Because of strong linkage in the cohort, roughly five DR-DQ haplotypes were treated as single units for association and clustering. The study profiled the T cell repertoires of about 640 subjects by immunosequencing and related them to cytomegalovirus serostatus. Donor age, sex, ethnicity and CMV serostatus were compiled alongside the repertoire data. On average, 235,054 unique TCR beta nucleotide sequences were sequenced per donor among fewer than 500 genotyped donors of the cohort, with around 19% of those sequences being non-productive. HLA typing covered class I and class II loci at four-digit resolution. To decide whether each TCR beta V gene segment behaved as functional or pseudogenic, an earlier analysis of some 570 of the donors relied on high-throughput TCR beta sequencing. Approximately 300 gigabases of sequencing data and approximately 84 million unique TCR sequences were included in an early release covering 500 to 750 HLA-typed donors. The study aimed to test whether cataloging public T cell receptors could reveal signatures of past pathogen exposure. To predict cytomegalovirus infection status, the study combined high-throughput TCR immunosequencing, statistical association of individual TCRs with disease status, and machine learning. Genome-wide SNP genotypes for about 65% of the 666 donors were used in a later genetic analysis, which treated that subset as a discovery cohort. Rather than using new phenotypic data, the later analysis identified candidate immune exposures from TCR beta sequences and from how often those sequences occurred across donors.

Overall results and qualifications from the work: The authors suggested that the approach could potentially be extended to other disease states and immunological phenotypes. A later analysis found that TCR association rates varied across HLA loci, with DRB1 alleles showing the most associated TCRs and HLA-C alleles the fewest. The cohort was sequenced for TCR beta chains only, and without alpha or paired-chain data the features that could be detected were limited. The classifier was reported to diagnose cytomegalovirus status with high specificity and sensitivity in both the original cohort and the validation cohort. Linkage disequilibrium might explain the correlated functional status among segregating V segments, but an unknown experimental factor could not be excluded. A later analysis found that HLA-associated TCR beta chains were more clonally expanded and had lower generation probabilities than equally common non-associated chains. According to a later analysis, most CMV-associated TCR beta chains appeared to be HLA-restricted, and the HLA associations seemed to be driven largely by CMV exposure. A total of roughly 160 TCR beta chains were listed by the study as associated with cytomegalovirus. In a later analysis, 16,951 TCR beta sequences were associated with specific HLA alleles at a false discovery rate of 0.05. A further reported finding was that TCR beta sequences accurately predicted the HLA-A and HLA-B alleles for most subjects in the first cohort. Because HLA typing was unavailable for some donors at each locus, only the typed subset was used in association tests. Broadly in line with IMGT annotations, most TCR beta V segments showed up in productive rearrangements about 90% or about 30% of the time in an earlier analysis of approximately 640 of the donors. Most TCR sequences were seen in very few donors, while some public TCRs were found in many individuals. In a later genetic analysis, a missense DCLRE1C variant was associated with V-gene and J-gene trimming of TCR beta chains, and the association was replicated in an independent cohort. In vitro tests confirmed that a few of the cytomegalovirus-associated TCR beta chains recognize cytomegalovirus antigens. Around 16 rarely observed V segments, including chromosome 9 orphons, were excluded from the earlier analysis of some 590 of the donors because counts were too low. The sequencing pipeline was judged likely to have produced a cluster of highly shared sequence variants as a technical artifact. For the cohort, immune exposure information was limited to CMV serostatus. Several of the top co-occurrence clusters appeared to be linked to parvovirus B19, influenza, CMV and Epstein-Barr virus, according to a later analysis. Strong co-occurrence of HLA alleles, especially DR and DQ, made assigning TCR associations to individual alleles difficult. Some IMGT-functional V segments, including TRBV6-2 and TRBV6-3, could not be distinguished by the 87-base-pair reads and were therefore excluded. Sequencing depth was assumed to be roughly uniform across donors in the presence/absence analyses, though that assumption may not hold. In a later genetic analysis, fewer N-insertions in productive TCRs were reported among donors in an Asian-associated ancestry cluster than the approximately 710-donor mean.

Receptors were amplified or captured by the immunoSEQ multiplex PCR assay. The multiplex PCR relied on a mix of 60 forward primers for TCR Vbeta segments and 13 reverse primers for TCR Jbeta segments. A multiplex PCR assay on genomic DNA amplified the CDR3 region of rearranged TCR beta genes. The Illumina HiSeq System was used to sequence the amplified TCR beta libraries as 87-base-pair reads. Processing in the source paper ran as follows. A later analysis counted about 80 million unique TCR beta chains across the 640 or so repertoires, and some 11 million of these chains were shared by at least two donors. Raw reads were error-corrected and collapsed into unique sequences by a nearest-neighbor algorithm in which closely related sequences were merged to remove PCR and sequencing errors. Alignment of CDR3 sequences to IMGT reference sequences was used to assign V, D and J gene segments. For a sequence to be retained, a match of at least six nucleotides was required to both a V gene segment and a J gene segment. A rearrangement counted as productive if the CDR3 had no stop codons and remained in frame with V and J, and every other rearrangement counted as non-productive. Following IMGT convention, CDR3 was defined as the stretch from the second conserved V-encoded cysteine up to the conserved J-encoded phenylalanine. Sequences without an unambiguous match to a single V gene segment were excluded from the earlier analysis of approximately 600 of the donors. An earlier analysis of several hundred of the donors called V segments functional above 56.7% productive rearrangements and segregating when the between-donor standard deviation exceeded 5%. A statistical classification framework was developed to diagnose cytomegalovirus status using the catalog of TCR beta chain sequences. V and J gene assignment, in a later analysis, came from comparing TCR nucleotide sequences with IMGT/GENE-DB human TR gene sequences. A later analysis assigned CDR3 sequences and most-parsimonious VDJ recombination scenarios with the TCRdist pipeline. A later analysis defined each TCR beta chain by its CDR3 amino acid sequence plus V-gene family, and excluded reads lacking a unique V-gene family. In a later analysis, some 600 highly shared, low-generation-probability nucleotide sequences were removed to address suspected cross-contamination and a sequencing artifact. A later analysis calculated a clonal expansion index for each public chain from normalized within-repertoire ranks of inferred template counts. Generation probabilities in a later analysis came from a VDJ recombination model fitted to out-of-frame rearrangements, and those results were checked against IGoR. A later analysis scored TCR-TCR, TCR-HLA and TCR-CMV co-occurrence with hypergeometric tests, applying a repertoire-size bias correction to TCR pairs. To estimate false discovery rates, a later analysis permuted the HLA or CMV assignments 20 times. A later analysis grouped co-occurring TCRs with DBSCAN, adding TCRdist sequence similarity when clustering within HLA-allele-positive subsets. For co-occurrence clustering, repertoires with fewer than 30,000 or more than 120,000 public chains were excluded, along with about five repertoires with anomalous nucleotide sharing. TCRdb holds this immuneACCESS table with in-frame rearrangements only. Some clones are missing; in checked studies, unresolved V genes explain under half, and the rest has no known cause. The DNA was the basis for D and trimming; V, J and clone size are from that table. The sample profile shows under 250,000 clones; just over 75% of them were found once. The ten largest clones add up to around 1.9% of the sample.

Specimen: PBMCs. This TCR came from a man aged 30 to 45 in good health and CMV-seronegative. Here the chain combines TRBV29-1 and TRBJ2-5, with TRBD2 perhaps the D gene, on 6 matching bases. CDR3 region: CSVVSSETVKTQYF. DNA sequence: TGCAGCGTTGTTTCTAGCGAAACAGTGAAGACCCAGTACTTC.